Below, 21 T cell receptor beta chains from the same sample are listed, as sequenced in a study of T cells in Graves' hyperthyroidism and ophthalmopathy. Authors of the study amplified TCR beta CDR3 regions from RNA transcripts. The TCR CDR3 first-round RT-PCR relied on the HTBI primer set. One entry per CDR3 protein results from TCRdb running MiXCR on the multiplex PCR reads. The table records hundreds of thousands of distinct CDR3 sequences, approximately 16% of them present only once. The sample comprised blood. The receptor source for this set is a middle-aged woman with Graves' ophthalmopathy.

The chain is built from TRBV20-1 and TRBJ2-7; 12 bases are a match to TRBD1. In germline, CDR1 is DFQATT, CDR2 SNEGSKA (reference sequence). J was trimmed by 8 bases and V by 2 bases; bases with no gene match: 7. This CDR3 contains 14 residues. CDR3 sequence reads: CSARNRDRGPQQYF. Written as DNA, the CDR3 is TGCAGTGCTAGAAATCGGGACAGGGGGCCACAGCAGTACTTC.

For the CDR3, the DNA is TGCAGTGCAGCTCGATATTTGACTAGCGTCACAGATACGCAGTATTTT. Translated: CSAARYLTSVTDTQYF. V is TRBV20-1 and J is TRBJ2-3; 8 bases align to TRBD2. The J segment lost 2 bases and the V segment lost 6 bases, leaving 13 bases of the junction unmatched. This CDR3 has 16 amino acids. Per germline, CDR1 DFQATT and CDR2 SNEGSKA (reference sequence).

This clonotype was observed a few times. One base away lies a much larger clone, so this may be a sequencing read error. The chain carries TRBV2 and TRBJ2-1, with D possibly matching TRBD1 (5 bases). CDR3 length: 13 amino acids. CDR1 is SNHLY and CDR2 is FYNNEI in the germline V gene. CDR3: CAGSKQVYNEQFF. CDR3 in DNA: TGTGCCGGCAGTAAACAGGTGTACAATGAGCAGTTCTTC.

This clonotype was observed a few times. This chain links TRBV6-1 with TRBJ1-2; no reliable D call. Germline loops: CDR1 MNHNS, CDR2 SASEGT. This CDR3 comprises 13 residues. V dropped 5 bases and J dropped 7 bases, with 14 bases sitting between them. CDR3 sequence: CASSYEAAGGYTF. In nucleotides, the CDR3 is TGTGCCAGCAGTTACGAAGCAGCCGGTGGCTACACCTTC.

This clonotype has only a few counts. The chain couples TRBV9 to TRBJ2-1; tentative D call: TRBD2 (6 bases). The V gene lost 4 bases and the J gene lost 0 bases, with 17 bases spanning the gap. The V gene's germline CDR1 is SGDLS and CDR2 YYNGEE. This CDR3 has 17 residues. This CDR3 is CASSSTHGGSSYNEQFF. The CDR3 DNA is TGTGCCAGCAGCTCGACCCACGGGGGAAGCTCCTACAATGAGCAGTTCTTC.

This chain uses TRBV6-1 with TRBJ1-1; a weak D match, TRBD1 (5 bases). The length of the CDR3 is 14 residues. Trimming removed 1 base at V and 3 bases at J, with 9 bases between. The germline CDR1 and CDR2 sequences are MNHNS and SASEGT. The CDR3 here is CASSEGLGDTEAFF. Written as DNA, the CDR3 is TGTGCCAGCAGTGAAGGTTTGGGGGACACTGAAGCTTTCTTT.

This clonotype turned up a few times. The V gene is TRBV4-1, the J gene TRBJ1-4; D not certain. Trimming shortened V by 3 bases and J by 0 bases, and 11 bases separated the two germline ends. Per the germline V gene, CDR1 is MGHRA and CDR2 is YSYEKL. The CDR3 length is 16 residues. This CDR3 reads CASSQLEFATNEKLFF. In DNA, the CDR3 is TGCGCCAGCAGCCAGCTCGAATTTGCAACTAATGAAAAACTGTTTTTT.

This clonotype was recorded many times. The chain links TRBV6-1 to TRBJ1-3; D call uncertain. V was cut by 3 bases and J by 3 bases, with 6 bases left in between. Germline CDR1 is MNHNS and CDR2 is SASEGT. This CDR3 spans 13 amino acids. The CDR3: CASSDKLGNTIYF. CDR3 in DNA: TGTGCCAGCAGTGATAAGCTTGGAAACACCATATATTTT.

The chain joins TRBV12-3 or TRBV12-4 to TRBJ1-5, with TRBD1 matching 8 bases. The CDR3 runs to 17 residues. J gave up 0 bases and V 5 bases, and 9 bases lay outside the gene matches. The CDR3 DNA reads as TGTGCCAGCAGTGACGGACAGGGTCGGAGTAGCAATCAGCCCCAGCATTTT. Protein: CASSDGQGRSSNQPQHF.

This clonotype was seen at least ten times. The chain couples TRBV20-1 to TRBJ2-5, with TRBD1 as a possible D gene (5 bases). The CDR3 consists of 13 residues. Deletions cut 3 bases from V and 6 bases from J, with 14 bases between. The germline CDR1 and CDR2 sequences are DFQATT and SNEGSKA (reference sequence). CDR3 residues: CSASGSGKKTQYF. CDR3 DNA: TGCAGTGCTAGCGGGTCAGGGAAAAAGACCCAGTACTTC.

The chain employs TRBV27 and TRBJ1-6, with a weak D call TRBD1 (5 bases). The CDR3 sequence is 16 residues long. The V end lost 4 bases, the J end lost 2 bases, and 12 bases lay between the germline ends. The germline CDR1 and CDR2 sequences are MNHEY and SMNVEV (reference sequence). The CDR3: CASSSDTRTYNSPLHF. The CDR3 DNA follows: TGTGCCAGCAGTTCGGACACGAGAACCTATAATTCACCCCTCCACTTT.

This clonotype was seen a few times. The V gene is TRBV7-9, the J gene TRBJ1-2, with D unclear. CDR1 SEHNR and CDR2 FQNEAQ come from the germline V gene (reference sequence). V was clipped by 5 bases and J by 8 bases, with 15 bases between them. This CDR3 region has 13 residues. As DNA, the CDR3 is TGTGCCAGCAGCCCTGAGGTTTGGGGAGGCTACACCTTC. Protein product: CASSPEVWGGYTF.

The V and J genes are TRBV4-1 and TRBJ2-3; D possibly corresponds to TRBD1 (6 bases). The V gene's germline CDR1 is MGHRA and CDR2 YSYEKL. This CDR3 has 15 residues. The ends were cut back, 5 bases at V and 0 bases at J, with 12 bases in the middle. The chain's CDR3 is CASSSRDKSTDTQYF. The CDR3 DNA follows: TGCGCCAGCAGCTCTCGGGACAAAAGCACAGATACGCAGTATTTT.

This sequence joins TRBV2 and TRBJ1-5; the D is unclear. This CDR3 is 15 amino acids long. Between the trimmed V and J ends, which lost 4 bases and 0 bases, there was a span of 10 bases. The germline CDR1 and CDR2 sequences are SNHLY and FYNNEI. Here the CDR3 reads CASSVEGLSNQPQHF. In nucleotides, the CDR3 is TGTGCCAGCAGTGTGGAAGGCCTTAGCAATCAGCCCCAGCATTTT.

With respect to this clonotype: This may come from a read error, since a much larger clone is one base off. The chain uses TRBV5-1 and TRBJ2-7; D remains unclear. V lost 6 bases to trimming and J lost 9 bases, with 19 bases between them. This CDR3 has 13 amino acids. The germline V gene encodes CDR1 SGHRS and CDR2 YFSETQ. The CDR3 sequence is CASIFDQEMRQYF. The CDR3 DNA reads TGCGCCAGCATCTTCGACCAGGAGATGCGGCAGTACTTC. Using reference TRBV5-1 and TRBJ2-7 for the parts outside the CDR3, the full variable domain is KAGVTQTPRYLIKTRGQQVTLSCSPISGHRSVSWYQQTPGQGLQFLFEYFSETQRNKGNFPGRFSGRQFSNSRSEMNVSTLELGDSALYLCASIFDQEMRQYFGPGTRLTVT.

The CDR3 region has the DNA TGTGCCAGCAGCGTTTCAAGCGGCCACACAGATACGCAGTATTTT. Amino acids: CASSVSSGHTDTQYF. The chain couples TRBV9 to TRBJ2-3, with D possibly being TRBD2 (5 bases). The V and J ends lost 2 bases and 2 bases respectively, with 12 bases between them. CDR3 length: 15 residues. Germline lookup yields CDR1 SGDLS and CDR2 YYNGEE.

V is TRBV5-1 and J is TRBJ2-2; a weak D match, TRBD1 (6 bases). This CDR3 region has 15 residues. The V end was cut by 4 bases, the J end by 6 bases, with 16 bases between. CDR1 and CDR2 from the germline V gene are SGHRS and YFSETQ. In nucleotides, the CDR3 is TGCGCCAGCAGCCCAGACAGGTATCGGTCCGGGGAGCTGTTTTTT. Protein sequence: CASSPDRYRSGELFF.

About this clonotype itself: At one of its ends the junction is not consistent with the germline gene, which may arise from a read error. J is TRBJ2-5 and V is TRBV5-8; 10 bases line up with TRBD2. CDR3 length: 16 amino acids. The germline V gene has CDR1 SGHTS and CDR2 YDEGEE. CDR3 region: CASSLSSGRGQETQYF. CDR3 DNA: TGCGCCAGCAGCTTGAGCAGCGGGAGGGGCCAAGAGACCCAGTACTTC.

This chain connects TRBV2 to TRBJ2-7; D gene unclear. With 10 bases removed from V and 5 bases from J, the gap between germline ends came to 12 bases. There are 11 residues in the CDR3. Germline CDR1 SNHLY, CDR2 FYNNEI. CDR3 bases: TGTGCCACCGCAGTAGTGAACGAGCAGTACTTC. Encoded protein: CATAVVNEQYF.

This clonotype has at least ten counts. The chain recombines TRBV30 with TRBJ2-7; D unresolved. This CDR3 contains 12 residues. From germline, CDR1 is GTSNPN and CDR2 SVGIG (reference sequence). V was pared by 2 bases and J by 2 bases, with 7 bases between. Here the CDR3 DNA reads TGTGCCTGGAGTAAGGGTACCTACGAGCAGTACTTC. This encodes CAWSKGTYEQYF. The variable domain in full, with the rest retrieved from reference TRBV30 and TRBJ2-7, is SQTIHQWPATLVQPVGSPLSLECTVEGTSNPNLYWYRQAAGRGLQLLFYSVGIGQISSEVPQNLSASRPQDRQFILSSKKLLLSDSGFYLCAWSKGTYEQYFGPGTRLTVT.

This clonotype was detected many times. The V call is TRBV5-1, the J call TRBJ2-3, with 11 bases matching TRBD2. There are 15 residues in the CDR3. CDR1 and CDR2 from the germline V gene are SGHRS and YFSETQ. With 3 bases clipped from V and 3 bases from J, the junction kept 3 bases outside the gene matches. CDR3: CASSWRTSGTDTQYF. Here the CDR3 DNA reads TGCGCCAGCAGCTGGCGGACTAGCGGGACAGATACGCAGTATTTT.